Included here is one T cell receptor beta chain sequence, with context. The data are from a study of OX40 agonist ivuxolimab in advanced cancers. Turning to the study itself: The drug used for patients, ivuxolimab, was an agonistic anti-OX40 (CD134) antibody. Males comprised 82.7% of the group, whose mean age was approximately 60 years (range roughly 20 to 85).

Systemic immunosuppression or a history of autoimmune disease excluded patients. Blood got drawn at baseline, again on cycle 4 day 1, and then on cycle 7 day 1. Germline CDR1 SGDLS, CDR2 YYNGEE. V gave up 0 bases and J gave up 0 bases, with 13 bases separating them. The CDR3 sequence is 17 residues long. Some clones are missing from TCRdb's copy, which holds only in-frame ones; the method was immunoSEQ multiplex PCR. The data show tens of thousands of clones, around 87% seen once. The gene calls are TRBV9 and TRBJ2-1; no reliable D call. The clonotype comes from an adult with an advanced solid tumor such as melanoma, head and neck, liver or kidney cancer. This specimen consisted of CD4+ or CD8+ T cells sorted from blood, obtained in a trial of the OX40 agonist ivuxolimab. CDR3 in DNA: TGTGCCAGCAGCGTAGGAGGCGGAAGGAGCTCCTACAATGAGCAGTTCTTC. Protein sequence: CASSVGGGRSSYNEQFF. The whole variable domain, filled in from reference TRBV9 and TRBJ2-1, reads DSGVTQTPKHLITATGQRVTLRCSPRSGDLSVYWYQQSLDQGLQFLIQYYNGEERAKGNILERFSAQQFPDLHSELNLSSLELGDSALYFCASSVGGGRSSYNEQFFGPGTRLTVL.